These T cell receptor beta chains were read from a single sample in a study of read filtering for tumor transcriptome and immune sequencing. MiXCR, run by TCRdb on the reads, gives a single entry per CDR3 protein. The sample consists of around 5,500 distinct CDR3 sequences, about a fifth of them appearing once. Sequencing input: a population of CD138-negative cells sorted from bone marrow. The source is a donor aged 40 or over with multiple myeloma. Both conserved end residues are part of each CDR3. The D gene is left open where the match is weak. Clone sizes are given selectively: once, few, many, or a class where the clone is expanded.

V gene: TRBV7-9
J gene: TRBJ2-1
clone size: -
D gene: -
CDR3 protein: CANSLGYNEQFF
CDR3 DNA: TGCGCCAACAGCTTAGGGTACAATGAGCAGTTCTTC

V gene: TRBV7-6
J gene: TRBJ2-7
clone size: few
D gene: TRBD1
CDR3 protein: CASRAGGSYEQYF
CDR3 DNA: TGTGCCAGCAGAGCAGGGGGAAGCTACGAGCAGTACTTC

V gene: TRBV28
J gene: TRBJ1-5
clone size: -
D gene: -
CDR3 protein: CASSQPRVSNQPQRF
CDR3 DNA: TGTGCCAGCAGTCAACCACGGGTTAGCAATCAGCCCCAGCGTTTT

V gene: TRBV5-1
J gene: TRBJ2-7
clone size: medium-sized
D gene: -
CDR3 protein: CASSLWGQDEQYF
CDR3 DNA: TGCGCCAGCAGCTTGTGGGGGCAAGACGAGCAGTACTTC

V gene: TRBV7-9
J gene: TRBJ2-1
clone size: medium-sized
D gene: -
CDR3 protein: CASSLETRHNEQFF
CDR3 DNA: TGTGCCAGCAGCTTAGAAACCAGACACAATGAGCAGTTCTTC

V gene: TRBV2
J gene: TRBJ2-3
clone size: many
D gene: -
CDR3 protein: CASSEAYGTDTQYF
CDR3 DNA: TGTGCCAGCAGTGAAGCCTATGGGACAGATACGCAGTATTTT

V gene: TRBV6-1
J gene: TRBJ2-7
clone size: medium-sized
D gene: TRBD1
CDR3 protein: CASSETGTGSYEQYF
CDR3 DNA: TGTGCCAGCAGTGAAACCGGGACAGGGTCCTACGAGCAGTACTTC

V gene: TRBV5-1
J gene: TRBJ2-4
clone size: many
D gene: -
CDR3 protein: CASSFRFRGQAKNIQYF
CDR3 DNA: TGCGCCAGCAGCTTCCGATTCCGCGGGCAAGCCAAAAACATTCAGTACTTC

V gene: TRBV11-3
J gene: TRBJ1-1
clone size: many
D gene: -
CDR3 protein: CASSLTSGVEAFF
CDR3 DNA: TGTGCCAGCAGCCTGACGTCGGGGGTTGAAGCTTTCTTT

V gene: TRBV5-1
J gene: TRBJ1-1
clone size: medium-sized
D gene: TRBD1
CDR3 protein: CASSHRTGPNTEAFF
CDR3 DNA: TGCGCCAGCAGCCATCGGACAGGCCCAAACACTGAAGCTTTCTTT

V gene: TRBV11-2
J gene: TRBJ2-4
clone size: medium-sized
D gene: TRBD1
CDR3 protein: CASSPRTGTEINIQYF
CDR3 DNA: TGTGCCAGCAGCCCCCGAACCGGGACAGAAATAAACATTCAGTACTTC

V gene: TRBV6-2/TRBV6-3
J gene: TRBJ2-7
clone size: -
D gene: TRBD1
CDR3 protein: CASNPGQGANEQYF
CDR3 DNA: TGTGCCAGCAACCCTGGACAGGGGGCTAACGAGCAGTACTTC

V gene: TRBV7-2
J gene: TRBJ2-3
clone size: medium-sized
D gene: TRBD1
CDR3 protein: CASSQTGELTDTQYF
CDR3 DNA: TGTGCCAGCAGCCAAACAGGGGAGTTAACAGATACGCAGTATTTT

V gene: TRBV11-2
J gene: TRBJ2-3
clone size: few
D gene: -
CDR3 protein: CASSLVGASTDTQYF
CDR3 DNA: TGTGCCAGCAGCCTAGTGGGGGCGAGCACAGATACGCAGTATTTT

V gene: TRBV10-2
J gene: TRBJ2-4
clone size: medium-sized
D gene: -
CDR3 protein: CASSEEVLAKNIQYF
CDR3 DNA: TGCGCCAGCAGTGAGGAGGTCCTAGCCAAAAACATTCAGTACTTC

V gene: TRBV29-1
J gene: TRBJ1-1
clone size: many
D gene: -
CDR3 protein: CSVERRLNTEAFF
CDR3 DNA: TGCAGCGTTGAAAGACGGTTGAACACTGAAGCTTTCTTT

V gene: TRBV5-5
J gene: TRBJ2-2
clone size: many
D gene: -
CDR3 protein: CASPSQGTGELFF
CDR3 DNA: TGTGCCAGCCCTTCGCAGGGCACCGGGGAGCTGTTTTTT

V gene: TRBV5-1
J gene: TRBJ2-2
clone size: medium-sized
D gene: -
CDR3 protein: CASSLARAGELFF
CDR3 DNA: TGCGCCAGCAGCTTGGCCCGGGCCGGGGAGCTGTTTTTT

V gene: TRBV7-9
J gene: TRBJ2-1
clone size: medium-sized
D gene: -
CDR3 protein: CASSLASLLSNEQFF
CDR3 DNA: TGTGCCAGCAGCTTAGCTAGCCTTCTAAGCAATGAGCAGTTCTTC

V gene: TRBV20-1
J gene: TRBJ2-2
clone size: medium-sized
D gene: -
CDR3 protein: CSARWTPMVGELFF
CDR3 DNA: TGCAGTGCTAGGTGGACTCCGATGGTCGGGGAGCTGTTTTTT

V gene: TRBV29-1
J gene: TRBJ2-5
clone size: medium-sized
D gene: TRBD2
CDR3 protein: CSVNQLAGGGETQYF
CDR3 DNA: TGCAGCGTTAACCAACTAGCGGGAGGGGGAGAGACCCAGTACTTC

V gene: TRBV19
J gene: TRBJ1-1
clone size: medium-sized
D gene: -
CDR3 protein: CASSVGMNTEAFF
CDR3 DNA: TGTGCCAGTAGTGTGGGAATGAACACTGAAGCTTTCTTT

V gene: TRBV12-3/TRBV12-4
J gene: TRBJ2-1
clone size: medium-sized
D gene: TRBD2
CDR3 protein: CASGRTSGSSYNEQFF
CDR3 DNA: TGTGCTAGTGGACGGACTAGCGGGAGCTCCTACAATGAGCAGTTCTTC

V gene: TRBV4-3
J gene: TRBJ2-5
clone size: many
D gene: TRBD1
CDR3 protein: CASSPETTGDRIQETQYF
CDR3 DNA: TGCGCCAGCAGCCCTGAAACTACTGGGGACAGAATACAAGAGACCCAGTACTTC

V gene: TRBV5-6
J gene: TRBJ1-5
clone size: medium-sized
D gene: -
CDR3 protein: CASSSRTAGNQPQHF
CDR3 DNA: TGTGCCAGCAGCTCAAGAACCGCGGGCAATCAGCCCCAGCATTTT

V gene: TRBV7-3
J gene: TRBJ1-1
clone size: medium-sized
D gene: -
CDR3 protein: CASSLFPERNTEAFF
CDR3 DNA: TGTGCCAGCAGCTTATTTCCCGAACGGAACACTGAAGCTTTCTTT

V gene: TRBV12-3/TRBV12-4
J gene: TRBJ2-1
clone size: medium-sized
D gene: -
CDR3 protein: CASSSNREGYNEQFF
CDR3 DNA: TGTGCCAGCAGCTCTAACAGGGAGGGCTACAATGAGCAGTTCTTC

V gene: TRBV19
J gene: TRBJ2-3
clone size: many
D gene: TRBD1
CDR3 protein: CASSSGQGASDTQYF
CDR3 DNA: TGTGCCAGTAGTAGTGGACAGGGGGCATCGGATACGCAGTATTTT

V gene: TRBV7-2
J gene: TRBJ2-7
clone size: medium-sized
D gene: -
CDR3 protein: CASSPMVASGQYF
CDR3 DNA: TGTGCCAGCAGCCCCATGGTAGCGTCAGGGCAGTACTTC

V gene: TRBV6-4
J gene: TRBJ1-1
clone size: many
D gene: -
CDR3 protein: CASSARRGRNTEACF
CDR3 DNA: TGTGCCAGCAGTGCAAGGAGAGGGAGGAACACTGAAGCTTGCTTT

V gene: TRBV5-1
J gene: TRBJ2-1
clone size: large
D gene: -
CDR3 protein: CASRLEPKNHYNEQFF
CDR3 DNA: TGCGCCAGCAGGTTGGAACCAAAGAACCATTACAATGAGCAGTTCTTC

V gene: TRBV7-6
J gene: TRBJ2-5
clone size: medium-sized
D gene: -
CDR3 protein: CASSLEASGRETQYF
CDR3 DNA: TGTGCCAGCAGCTTAGAGGCTTCAGGGAGAGAGACCCAGTACTTC

V gene: TRBV3-1
J gene: TRBJ1-4
clone size: medium-sized
D gene: -
CDR3 protein: CASSQPGGGRIFF
CDR3 DNA: TGTGCCAGCAGCCAGCCGGGCGGCGGACGGATATTTTTT

V gene: TRBV6-5
J gene: TRBJ2-1
clone size: large
D gene: -
CDR3 protein: CASSYGPHNEQFF
CDR3 DNA: TGTGCCAGCAGTTACGGACCGCACAATGAGCAGTTCTTC

V gene: TRBV30
J gene: TRBJ2-1
clone size: medium-sized
D gene: TRBD2
CDR3 protein: CAWSGLAGPLGGQFF
CDR3 DNA: TGTGCCTGGAGTGGACTAGCGGGACCCCTCGGGGGGCAGTTCTTC